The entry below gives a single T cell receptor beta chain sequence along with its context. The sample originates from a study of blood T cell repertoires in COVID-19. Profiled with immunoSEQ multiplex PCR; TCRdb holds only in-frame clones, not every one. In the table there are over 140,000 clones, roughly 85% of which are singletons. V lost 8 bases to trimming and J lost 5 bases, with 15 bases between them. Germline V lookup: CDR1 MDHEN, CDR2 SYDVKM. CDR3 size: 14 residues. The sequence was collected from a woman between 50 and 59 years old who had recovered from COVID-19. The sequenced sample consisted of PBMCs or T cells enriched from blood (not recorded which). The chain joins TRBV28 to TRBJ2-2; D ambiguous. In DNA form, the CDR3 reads TGTGCCAGCGGGCAGGTCGGTAGAACCGGGGAGCTGTTTTTT. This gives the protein CASGQVGRTGELFF.